This TCR beta chain is drawn from a study of blood T cell repertoires in COVID-19. Study-wide background: Samples taken during acute and convalescent COVID-19 were collected in the United States, Italy and Spain. Sources were T cells, B-cell-depleted T cells, or PBMCs; the material itself was cDNA or gDNA.

In the study's own analysis: Nucleated cell number was recorded as an estimate derived from reference gene primer amplification. Sequencing used immunoSEQ multiplex PCR; TCRdb keeps in-frame clones, though not all of them. Clonal size and the V and J genes are those of that table, whereas D and trimming came from the DNA. The table records about 250,000 clones, around nine tenths of them present only once. The CDR3 covers 14 residues. In germline, CDR1 is SGHTA, CDR2 FQGTGA. The trim removed 5 bases at V and 9 bases at J, leaving 8 bases unmatched. The TCR sequence derives from a woman in her sixties or seventies who had recovered from COVID-19. The genes are TRBV7-3 and TRBJ2-7; 12 bases fit TRBD2. Material: peripheral blood. The CDR3 reads CASSPSGGAQGQYF. CDR3 bases: TGTGCCAGCAGCCCTAGCGGGGGGGCCCAAGGGCAGTACTTC.